This TCR beta chain was documented in a study of cytomegalovirus exposure and HLA in healthy donors. Every donor was a healthy person donating bone marrow. This PCR relied on a set of 60 Vbeta primers and 13 Jbeta primers. Generated by immunoSEQ multiplex PCR, the TCRdb table keeps only in-frame clones and is missing some. This table holds about 220,000 clones, 76% found once. With regard to this clone: The antigen is not known.

General study findings and limits: There was a cluster of highly shared sequence variants that was likely a sequencing artifact. In an earlier analysis, productive rearrangement rates for most beta V segments clustered near 87% or 30%.

Per germline, CDR1 MNHNS and CDR2 SASEGT. The CDR3 spans 14 residues. After removal of 6 bases from V and 6 bases from J, the junction contained 9 bases not matched to a gene. This clonotype originated in a man aged 18-30 years in good health and CMV-seronegative. V gene TRBV6-1 combines with J gene TRBJ1-2; 8 nucleotides line up with TRBD1. Sequencing was performed on PBMCs. This CDR3 reads CASSESDRVDGYTF. In nucleotides, the CDR3 is TGTGCCAGCAGCGAATCGGACAGGGTGGATGGCTACACCTTC.